Listed here are 30 T cell receptor beta chains from one sample, sequenced in a study of OX40 agonist ivuxolimab in advanced cancers. Sequencing was performed with immunoSEQ multiplex PCR; in TCRdb, only in-frame clones are kept and a portion is missing. The sample lists almost 50,000 clones, roughly 80% occurring once. Sample: CD4+ or CD8+ T cells sorted from blood, taken in a trial of the OX40 agonist ivuxolimab. The receptor source for this set is an adult with an advanced solid tumor such as melanoma, head and neck, liver or kidney cancer.

CDR3 in DNA: TGCAGCGTTCCTGCCCCCCTAGGGTCCCAAGAGACCCAGTACTTC. This codes for CSVPAPLGSQETQYF. The chain uses TRBV29-1 and TRBJ2-5; unclear D gene. This CDR3 has 15 residues. Trimming took 5 bases from V and 1 from J, leaving 17 bases between them. The germline V gene has CDR1 SQVTM and CDR2 ANQGSEA.

The V gene is TRBV5-1, the J gene TRBJ2-3; the D gene could be TRBD1 or TRBD2 (5 bases each). The CDR3 loop spans 16 amino acids. V was shortened by 2 bases and J by 0 bases, with 13 bases between the two germline ends. Germline values: CDR1 SGHRS, CDR2 YFSETQ. The DNA of the CDR3 is TGCGCCAGCAGCTTCCGGGACGGCACTAGCACAGATACGCAGTATTTT. It specifies CASSFRDGTSTDTQYF.

The V call is TRBV7-3, the J call TRBJ2-3; D might be TRBD1 or TRBD2, each matching 6 bases. Germline assignment: CDR1 SGHTA and CDR2 FQGTGA. The V end was cut by 7 bases, the J end by 0 bases, with 14 bases between. CDR3 length: 15 residues. The CDR3: CASTLGGRSTDTQYF. The CDR3 DNA sequence: TGTGCCAGCACCCTCGGGGGCCGTAGCACAGATACGCAGTATTTT.

The rearrangement links TRBV29-1 to TRBJ1-1; D is uncertain. Trimming took off 4 bases at V and 2 bases at J, with 14 bases between the two ends. Germline CDR1 and CDR2: SQVTM and ANQGSEA. CDR3 length: 14 amino acids. The CDR3 sequence: CSVGTVTANTEAFF. The CDR3 DNA follows: TGCAGCGTTGGGACCGTTACAGCCAACACTGAAGCTTTCTTT.

The chain joins TRBV14 to TRBJ2-7; D might be TRBD2 (6 bases). CDR1 and CDR2 from the germline V gene are SGHDN and FVKESK. V lost 4 bases and J lost 2, with 18 bases in between. CDR3 length equals 16 residues. CDR3 in DNA: TGTGCCAGCAGCCCCTACGCGGGACTCGGTGCCTACGAGCAGTACTTC. Amino acids: CASSPYAGLGAYEQYF.

The V gene is TRBV5-6, the J gene TRBJ2-2; the D is unclear. The CDR3 runs to 13 residues. V shed 3 bases and J shed 3 bases, with 6 bases lying between them. From germline, CDR1 is SGHDT and CDR2 YYEEEE. The CDR3 loop is CASSSKHTGELFF. In DNA, the CDR3 is TGTGCCAGCAGCTCTAAACACACCGGGGAGCTGTTTTTT. The entire variable domain, with the rest obtained from reference TRBV5-6 and TRBJ2-2, is as follows: DAGVTQSPTHLIKTRGQQVTLRCSPKSGHDTVSWYQQALGQGPQFIFQYYEEEERQRGNFPDRFSGHQFPNYSSELNVNALLLGDSALYLCASSSKHTGELFFGEGSRLTVL.

This chain joins TRBV11-2 and TRBJ2-3; D is possibly TRBD1 (5 bases). The CDR3 length is 18 residues. Germline CDR1 and CDR2: SGHAT and FQNNGV. Trimming took off 5 bases at V and 4 bases at J, with 25 bases between the two ends. The CDR3: CASSKASIIRVRADTQYF. In DNA form, the CDR3 reads TGTGCCAGCAGCAAAGCCTCGATAATCAGGGTCCGGGCAGATACGCAGTATTTT.

This clone turned up a few times. The CDR3 sequence is CASSLGRGDRAGNQPQHF. CDR3 nucleotide sequence: TGTGCCAGCAGCTTAGGAAGGGGGGACAGGGCCGGCAATCAGCCCCAGCATTTT. This rearrangement joins TRBV7-2 to TRBJ1-5, with TRBD1 identical over 9 bases. The germline CDR1 and CDR2 sequences are SGHTA and FQGNSA. J lost 2 bases, V lost 1 base, and 9 bases had no gene match. This CDR3 is 18 amino acids long.

CDR3 loop: CASSLMEVNEQFF. CDR3 in DNA: TGTGCCAGCAGCTTAATGGAGGTAAATGAGCAGTTCTTC. The V call is TRBV7-2, the J call TRBJ2-1; possible D gene TRBD2, 5 bases. The CDR3 consists of 13 residues. Trimming stripped 2 bases from V and 7 bases from J, with 9 bases between. The germline V gene has CDR1 SGHTA and CDR2 FQGNSA.

The V and J genes are TRBV7-2 and TRBJ2-2; no definite D call. The germline gives CDR1 SGHTA, CDR2 FQGNSA. The CDR3 is 15 amino acids. V lost 1 base and J lost 2, with 8 bases in between. CDR3 nucleotide sequence: TGTGCCAGCAGCTTAGGCGGCAGCAACACCGGGGAGCTGTTTTTT. It translates to CASSLGGSNTGELFF.

The chain carries TRBV6-6 and TRBJ2-4, with D possibly TRBD1 on 6 matching bases. Deletions cut 6 bases from V and 1 base from J, with 13 bases between. This CDR3 has 15 amino acids. The V gene's germline CDR1 is MNHNY and CDR2 SVGAGI (reference sequence). CDR3 sequence: CASSQGKMAKNIQYF. CDR3 in DNA: TGTGCCAGCAGCCAGGGGAAAATGGCCAAAAACATTCAGTACTTC.

This clone was counted a few times. The V and J genes are TRBV10-3 and TRBJ2-3, with D perhaps being TRBD1 or TRBD2 (6 bases each). Germline V gene lookup returns CDR1 ENHRY and CDR2 SYGVKD. The CDR3 is 14 amino acids. Trimming took off 4 bases at V and 3 bases at J, with 11 bases between the two ends. The CDR3 DNA reads as TGTGCCATCAGTGCCCAGGGGAGGACAGATACGCAGTATTTT. Translation: CAISAQGRTDTQYF.

This chain joins TRBV30 and TRBJ2-7; D gene ambiguous. In germline, CDR1 is GTSNPN, CDR2 SVGIG (reference sequence). V lost 0 bases and J 0 bases, leaving 9 bases between the germline ends. This CDR3 is built from 14 residues. The DNA of the CDR3 is TGTGCCTGGAGTGTACGCAGGCTCTCCTACGAGCAGTACTTC. Translated, it gives CAWSVRRLSYEQYF. Using reference TRBV30 and TRBJ2-7 for the parts outside the CDR3, the full variable domain is SQTIHQWPATLVQPVGSPLSLECTVEGTSNPNLYWYRQAAGRGLQLLFYSVGIGQISSEVPQNLSASRPQDRQFILSSKKLLLSDSGFYLCAWSVRRLSYEQYFGPGTRLTVT.

CDR3 sequence reads: CASSSILGRGKNIQYF. CDR3 DNA: TGTGCCAGCAGTTCGATCCTGGGGAGGGGCAAAAACATTCAGTACTTC. This chain joins TRBV5-5 and TRBJ2-4; 7 nucleotides align to TRBD2. CDR1 and CDR2 from the germline V gene are SGHKS and YYEKEE (reference sequence). CDR3 length: 16 residues. Trimming removed 5 bases from V and 3 bases from J; junction bases left unmatched: 11. Using reference TRBV5-5 and TRBJ2-4 for the parts outside the CDR3, the full variable domain is DAGVTQSPTHLIKTRGQQVTLRCSPISGHKSVSWYQQVLGQGPQFIFQYYEKEERGRGNFPDRFSARQFPNYSSELNVNALLLGDSALYLCASSSILGRGKNIQYFGAGTRLSVL.

The sample holds one count of this clone. CDR3 residues: CASSLGSVVETQYF. CDR3 sequence (DNA): TGTGCCAGCAGCTTAGGTTCGGTAGTGGAGACCCAGTACTTC. The chain employs TRBV7-9 and TRBJ2-5; D unclear. Trimming shortened V by 1 base and J by 5 bases, and 11 bases separated the two germline ends. The CDR3 contains 14 residues. Germline CDR1 is SEHNR and CDR2 is FQNEAQ (reference sequence). The whole variable domain, remainder taken from reference TRBV7-9 and TRBJ2-5, is DTGVSQNPRHKITKRGQNVTFRCDPISEHNRLYWYRQTLGQGPEFLTYFQNEAQLEKSRLLSDRFSAERPKGSFSTLEIQRTEQGDSAMYLCASSLGSVVETQYFGPGTRLLVL.

A few counts support this clone. The V and J genes are TRBV30 and TRBJ2-7; no firm D call. The CDR3 length is 12 residues. CDR1 and CDR2 from the germline V gene are GTSNPN and SVGIG (reference sequence). Trimming took 0 bases from V and 3 from J, leaving 6 bases between them. CDR3 sequence: CAWSVVVYEQYF. CDR3 bases: TGTGCCTGGAGTGTGGTAGTCTACGAGCAGTACTTC.

This chain connects TRBV28 to TRBJ1-4; possibly TRBD1 for D (5 bases). This CDR3 has 15 amino acids. From germline, CDR1 is MDHEN and CDR2 SYDVKM. V shed 4 bases and J shed 11 bases, with 20 bases lying between them. The CDR3: CASSSETIPEGKLFF. The DNA of the CDR3 is TGTGCCAGCAGTTCCGAAACTATCCCAGAGGGGAAACTGTTTTTT.

The chain couples TRBV5-6 to TRBJ2-2, with unresolved D. V was pared by 5 bases and J by 0 bases, with 14 bases between. The CDR3 has 16 amino acids. The germline gives CDR1 SGHDT, CDR2 YYEEEE. CDR3 region: CASSLLGLTNTGELFF. In DNA, the CDR3 is TGTGCCAGCAGTCTCCTTGGGCTAACGAACACCGGGGAGCTGTTTTTT.

This chain connects TRBV5-1 to TRBJ1-2; a possible D gene is TRBD1 (6 bases). V lost 0 bases, J lost 0 bases, and 9 bases lay in between. In germline, CDR1 is SGHRS, CDR2 YFSETQ. The CDR3 loop spans 15 amino acids. The CDR3 DNA is TGCGCCAGCAGCTTGGCGGCAGGGGCTAACTATGGCTACACCTTC. It translates to CASSLAAGANYGYTF.

This clone was counted between two and nine times. The chain has TRBV6-5 and TRBJ2-1, with no clear D. This CDR3 region has 15 residues. Germline loops: CDR1 MNHEY, CDR2 SVGAGI. V shed 6 bases and J shed 0 bases, with 12 bases lying between them. The CDR3 region has the DNA TGTGCCAGCAGGCCGACATTGAGCTCCTACAATGAGCAGTTCTTC. It codes for CASRPTLSSYNEQFF.

In this sample, this clone turned up a few times. CDR3 sequence reads: CASSMSRGQGKLFF. Here the CDR3 DNA reads TGTGCCAGTAGTATGTCCAGGGGGCAGGGAAAACTGTTTTTT. The chain combines TRBV19 with TRBJ1-4, with 8 positions matching TRBD1. The junction had 7 bases not matched to a gene; V was cut back by 3 bases and J by 10 bases. The CDR3 loop spans 14 amino acids. Germline V gene sequence: CDR1 LNHDA, CDR2 SQIVND (reference sequence).

This clone was found once. The CDR3 DNA reads as TGTGCCATCAGTGAAGTCTCTATCCATCAGCCCCAGCATTTT. Translated: CAISEVSIHQPQHF. This chain connects TRBV10-3 to TRBJ1-5; D uncertain. Germline V gene data show CDR1 as ENHRY and CDR2 as SYGVKD. V was clipped by 3 bases and J by 5 bases, with 11 bases between them. CDR3 length: 14 residues.

The chain combines TRBV18 with TRBJ2-2; D may be TRBD1 (6 bases). The CDR3 has 15 residues. CDR1 is KGHSH and CDR2 is LQKENI in the germline V gene. Trimming removed 5 bases from V and 1 base from J, with 11 bases in between. Written as DNA, the CDR3 is TGTGCCAGCTCAGAGGACAGACAGAACACCGGGGAGCTGTTTTTT. Protein product: CASSEDRQNTGELFF.

This clone came up once. The gene calls are TRBV11-2 and TRBJ2-7; D not resolved. V was clipped by 4 bases and J by 9 bases, with 16 bases between them. The germline V gene has CDR1 SGHAT and CDR2 FQNNGV. The CDR3 totals 13 residues. In nucleotides, the CDR3 is TGTGCCAGCAGCTCCACCCTCCGAGGTCCGCAGTACTTC. This sequence encodes CASSSTLRGPQYF.

The chain links TRBV7-3 to TRBJ2-3, with 9 bases that match TRBD2. The CDR3 length is 17 residues. Germline CDR1 reads SGHTA; CDR2 reads FQGTGA. V shed 2 bases and J 0 bases; nucleotides not matched to a gene: 6. CDR3 region: CASSLFGGRVSTDTQYF. CDR3 DNA: TGTGCCAGCAGCTTATTTGGCGGGAGGGTAAGCACAGATACGCAGTATTTT.

The chain links TRBV2 to TRBJ2-1; 10 bases line up with TRBD1. The CDR3 runs to 13 residues. CDR1 SNHLY and CDR2 FYNNEI come from the germline V gene. V lost 9 bases and J lost 6; bases outside the gene matches: 5. The CDR3 DNA reads as TGTGCCAGTTACCGGGACAGGGGCAATGAGCAGTTCTTC. Residues: CASYRDRGNEQFF.

This sequence joins TRBV4-3 and TRBJ2-7, with 8 bases matching TRBD2. This CDR3 contains 16 residues. The V and J ends lost 1 base and 5 bases, in that order; junction bases with no gene match: 10. In germline, CDR1 is LGHNA, CDR2 YSLEER. The CDR3: CASSQAVAGGLDEQYF. CDR3 nucleotide sequence: TGCGCCAGCAGCCAAGCTGTTGCGGGAGGCCTCGACGAGCAGTACTTC.

CDR3 sequence (DNA): TGTGCCAGCAGCAATAGAGTAGCCAAAAACATTCAGTACTTC. Translating gives CASSNRVAKNIQYF. The chain employs TRBV21-1 and TRBJ2-4; no check of the table's D call, TRBD2, against the DNA was made. TRBV21-1 represents a pseudogene. The CDR3 has 14 amino acids.

The gene calls are TRBV11-2 and TRBJ2-1; TRBD2 aligns across 12 bases. The trim removed 5 bases at V and 15 bases at J, leaving 11 bases unmatched. This CDR3 spans 14 amino acids. CDR1 is SGHAT and CDR2 is FQNNGV in the germline V gene. The DNA for the CDR3 is TGTGCCAGCAGCCTCCTTTCACTAGCGGGAGGTCGGTTCTTC. The encoded protein is CASSLLSLAGGRFF.

This chain links TRBV5-4 with TRBJ2-7; D not certain. Germline V gene lookup returns CDR1 SGHNT and CDR2 YYREEE (reference sequence). V was shortened by 0 bases and J by 5 bases, with 9 bases between the two germline ends. This CDR3 has 13 residues. The CDR3 protein is CASSLGGRNEQYF. CDR3 bases: TGTGCCAGCAGCTTGGGGGGAAGGAACGAGCAGTACTTC.